This passage covers 23 T cell receptor beta chains from one sample sequenced in a study of blood T cell repertoires in COVID-19. Sequencing was performed with immunoSEQ multiplex PCR; in TCRdb, only in-frame clones are kept and a portion is missing. In the table there are 350,000 to 550,000 clones, roughly 90% of which are singletons. Sequencing was carried out using peripheral blood. These receptors all come from a woman in her twenties or thirties with acute or convalescent COVID-19.

This sequence joins TRBV3-1 (or the pseudogene TRBV3-2) and TRBJ2-4; weak D call: TRBD2 (6 bases). Per the germline V gene, CDR1 is LGHDT and CDR2 is YNNKEL (reference sequence). V was trimmed by 1 base and J by 7 bases, leaving 14 bases between them. The CDR3 totals 15 residues. CDR3 nucleotides: TGTGCCAGCAGCCAAGGGAGGCAGGCGGGGAACATTCAGTACTTC. Translation gives CASSQGRQAGNIQYF.

This clone was counted a few times. J is TRBJ1-6 and V is TRBV6-5; perhaps TRBD1 as D (5 bases). Per the germline V gene, CDR1 is MNHEY and CDR2 is SVGAGI. There are 12 residues in the CDR3. V was shortened by 6 bases and J by 8 bases, with 8 bases between the two germline ends. The CDR3 nucleotides are TGTGCCAGCAGCAAGACAGATTCACCCCTCCACTTT. This encodes CASSKTDSPLHF.

V usage is TRBV6-5 and J usage is TRBJ2-7, with 7 bases identical to TRBD1. Germline V gene lookup returns CDR1 MNHEY and CDR2 SVGAGI. The CDR3 consists of 15 residues. V lost 6 bases, J lost 1 base, and 9 bases stayed unmatched. CDR3 in amino acids: CASRGVGTASYEQYF. CDR3 coding DNA: TGTGCCAGCAGGGGAGTCGGGACAGCATCCTACGAGCAGTACTTC.

This clone was recorded only once. The CDR3 DNA reads as TGTGCCACCAGCATAACTGGAAACACCATATATTTT. It encodes CATSITGNTIYF. The chain couples TRBV15 to TRBJ1-3; D is unclear. V shed 4 bases and J shed 2 bases, with 3 bases lying between them. Germline CDR1 LNHNV, CDR2 YYDKDF (reference sequence). The CDR3 length is 12 residues.

The chain links TRBV4-1 to TRBJ2-7; no clear D. Germline V gives CDR1 MGHRA, CDR2 YSYEKL. The CDR3 has 15 residues. Deletions cut 1 base from V and 0 bases from J, with 10 bases between. CDR3 loop: CASSQVELSSYEQYF. In DNA, the CDR3 is TGCGCCAGCAGCCAAGTCGAATTGAGCTCCTACGAGCAGTACTTC.

The chain recombines TRBV28 with TRBJ1-5, with D unresolved. V lost 8 bases and J 7 bases, leaving 18 bases between the germline ends. CDR3 length equals 14 residues. Germline-derived CDR1 and CDR2 are MDHEN and SYDVKM. The CDR3, as DNA: TGTGCCAGCCTAGAGGAGGGTTCCAGGCAGCCCCAGCATTTT. Translating gives CASLEEGSRQPQHF.

The genes are TRBV24-1 and TRBJ2-6; D remains ambiguous. The CDR3 extends over 15 amino acids. Per the germline V gene, CDR1 is KGHDR and CDR2 is SFDVKD. V lost 4 bases, J lost 0 bases, and 6 bases lay in between. The CDR3 loop reads CATSERNSGANVLTF. The DNA of the CDR3 is TGTGCCACCAGTGAGCGAAACTCTGGGGCCAACGTCCTGACTTTC.

A few counts support this clone. The chain employs TRBV7-6 and TRBJ1-6; 8 nucleotides agree with TRBD1. Per germline, CDR1 SGHVS and CDR2 FNYEAQ. V shed 5 bases and J 7 bases; nucleotides not matched to a gene: 4. The CDR3 is made up of 14 amino acids. In DNA form, the CDR3 reads TGTGCCAGCAGCCCGACAGGGGTGAATTCACCCCTCCACTTT. Amino acid sequence: CASSPTGVNSPLHF.

V gene TRBV28 combines with J gene TRBJ2-7; D is uncertain. CDR3 length: 12 residues. V was cut by 2 bases and J by 7 bases, with 9 bases left in between. Germline assignment: CDR1 MDHEN and CDR2 SYDVKM. The CDR3 region has the DNA TGTGCCAGCAGTTTAGTCGCGTTGGAGCAGTACTTC. Encoded protein: CASSLVALEQYF.

The chain is built from TRBV21-1 and TRBJ1-2; whether TRBD1, the table's D call, matches the DNA was not checked. TRBV21-1 corresponds to a pseudogene. The CDR3 has 15 residues. The CDR3 sequence is CASSWGQPTNYGYTF. CDR3 coding DNA: TGTGCCAGCAGTTGGGGACAGCCCACGAACTATGGCTACACCTTC.

V gene TRBV27 combines with J gene TRBJ2-7; TRBD2 agrees at 7 bases. The CDR3 has 15 residues. The V and J ends lost 5 bases and 5 bases, in that order; junction bases with no gene match: 12. CDR1 and CDR2 (germline): MNHEY, SMNVEV (reference sequence). CDR3: CASSLGGGGSNEQYF. The DNA for the CDR3 is TGTGCCAGCAGTCTGGGCGGGGGTGGATCTAACGAGCAGTACTTC.

CDR3 amino acids: CASSLSSADTQYF. The CDR3 DNA reads TGTGCCAGCAGCTTGTCTAGCGCAGATACGCAGTATTTT. The chain has TRBV5-4 and TRBJ2-3; TRBD2 is a possible D gene (6 bases). Germline CDR1 is SGHNT and CDR2 is YYREEE (reference sequence). V was shortened by 1 base and J by 4 bases, with 7 bases between the two germline ends. The CDR3 spans 13 residues.

This rearrangement joins TRBV2 to TRBJ1-4; D is perhaps TRBD1 (6 bases). Between the trimmed V and J ends, which lost 2 bases and 7 bases, there was a span of 14 bases. CDR3 size: 15 residues. Germline values: CDR1 SNHLY, CDR2 FYNNEI. The CDR3 nucleotides are TGTGCCAGCAGTGAATATGGGGGCGTCAGTGAAAAACTGTTTTTT. Translating it yields CASSEYGGVSEKLFF.

The chain employs TRBV27 and TRBJ2-1; 13 bases align to TRBD2. Germline V gene data show CDR1 as MNHEY and CDR2 as SMNVEV (reference sequence). Trimming at V came to 7 bases and at J to 0 bases, leaving 3 bases not matched to a gene. There are 16 residues in the CDR3. The CDR3, as DNA: TGTGCCAGCAAACTAGCGGGGGGGAGCTCCTACAATGAGCAGTTCTTC. This sequence encodes CASKLAGGSSYNEQFF.

V and J are TRBV29-1 and TRBJ2-1; 8 bases match TRBD1. Per germline, CDR1 SQVTM and CDR2 ANQGSEA. CDR3 length: 12 residues. V gave up 6 bases and J gave up 15 bases; unmatched junction bases: 13. The CDR3 region has the DNA TGCAGCGTACTATTCAAGGACAGGGTCCTGTTCTTC. It yields the protein CSVLFKDRVLFF.

The chain is built from TRBV7-8 and TRBJ2-7; D ambiguous. Trimming removed 0 bases at V and 4 bases at J, with 7 bases between. Germline V CDR1 and CDR2: SGHVS, FQNEAQ. This CDR3 comprises 13 residues. The CDR3 here is CASSLAEVYEQYF. Written as DNA, the CDR3 is TGTGCCAGCAGCTTAGCCGAGGTTTACGAGCAGTACTTC.

The chain couples TRBV20-1 to TRBJ2-1; a weak D match, TRBD2 (5 bases). Germline CDR1 and CDR2: DFQATT and SNEGSKA (reference sequence). The CDR3 is made up of 14 amino acids. V dropped 7 bases and J dropped 2 bases, with 15 bases sitting between them. CDR3 loop: CSVIDSATYNEQFF. The CDR3 DNA reads TGCAGTGTTATTGATAGCGCTACCTACAATGAGCAGTTCTTC.

The V call is TRBV29-1, the J call TRBJ2-3; a weak D match, TRBD2 (5 bases). V gave up 5 bases and J gave up 3 bases, with 15 bases separating them. The CDR3 length is 14 residues. Germline CDR1 reads SQVTM; CDR2 reads ANQGSEA. The CDR3 sequence: CSVNIGLRTDTQYF. For the CDR3, the DNA is TGCAGCGTTAATATAGGACTTAGGACAGATACGCAGTATTTT.

The chain combines TRBV9 with TRBJ2-5; maybe TRBD2 (6 bases). Deletions cut 4 bases from V and 5 bases from J, with 15 bases between. The CDR3 sequence is 14 residues long. Germline-derived CDR1 and CDR2 are SGDLS and YYNGEE. Here the CDR3 DNA reads TGTGCCAGCAGCTCGGACGGCGGAGGGGAGACCCAGTACTTC. Protein sequence: CASSSDGGGETQYF.

This chain joins TRBV10-1 and TRBJ2-5, with 7 bases aligning to TRBD1. Losses at the gene ends were 1 base for V and 0 bases for J; bases not matched to a gene: 5. This CDR3 has 16 residues. The germline gives CDR1 WNHNN, CDR2 SYGVQD (reference sequence). CDR3 in amino acids: CASSEFPGTDQETQYF. CDR3 in DNA: TGCGCCAGCAGTGAGTTTCCCGGGACAGACCAAGAGACCCAGTACTTC.

The rearrangement links TRBV4-2 to TRBJ1-2; D unclear. CDR1 and CDR2 from the germline V gene are LGHNA and YNFKEQ. The ends were cut back, 0 bases at V and 3 bases at J, with 14 bases in the middle. This CDR3 has 16 amino acids. CDR3 residues: CASSQESAQVDYGYTF. The CDR3 DNA sequence: TGTGCCAGCAGCCAAGAATCTGCCCAGGTAGACTATGGCTACACCTTC.

This sequence joins TRBV3-1 (or the pseudogene TRBV3-2) and TRBJ2-5; 12 bases map to TRBD2. V shed 4 bases and J 5 bases; nucleotides not matched to a gene: 5. CDR1 is LGHDT and CDR2 is YNNKEL in the germline V gene (reference sequence). The CDR3 covers 15 residues. The CDR3: CASSRASGGAETQYF. The CDR3 DNA is TGTGCCAGCAGCCGAGCTAGCGGGGGGGCGGAGACCCAGTACTTC.

The rearrangement links TRBV3-1 (or the pseudogene TRBV3-2) to TRBJ2-1; D is unresolved. The germline CDR1 and CDR2 sequences are LGHDT and YNNKEL (reference sequence). The CDR3 consists of 16 residues. The V end was cut by 1 base, the J end by 0 bases, with 10 bases between. CDR3 coding DNA: TGTGCCAGCAGCCAAGGGCCCCCCAGCTCCTACAATGAGCAGTTCTTC. Protein product: CASSQGPPSSYNEQFF.